This T cell receptor (beta chain) originates from a study of T cell changes during pregnancy in multiple sclerosis. CDR3 size: 15 residues. V was pared by 4 bases and J by 3 bases, with 14 bases between. Germline values: CDR1 SGHAT, CDR2 FQNNGV. Sequenced by immunoSEQ multiplex PCR; TCRdb stores in-frame clones only, minus some. Counted here are about 36,000 clones, 90% to 95% occurring once; the ten biggest clones make up about 0.45%. The sample was CD4+ T cells from peripheral blood mononuclear cells, taken in the second trimester of pregnancy. This TCR was recovered from a female donor in good health, enrolled as a control in a pregnancy study. V is TRBV11-2 and J is TRBJ2-3; tentatively, D is TRBD1 (7 bases). The CDR3 nucleotides are TGTGCCAGCAGCTCAGGGGGAGGTCAAACAGATACGCAGTATTTT. Translation: CASSSGGGQTDTQYF.